One and the same sample provided the 20 T cell receptor beta chains below, sequenced in a study of blood T cell repertoires in COVID-19. Generated by immunoSEQ multiplex PCR, the TCRdb table keeps only in-frame clones and is missing some. The data contain about 170,000 clones, about four fifths of them singletons. Sequencing input: peripheral blood. These receptors were obtained from a man between 65 and 85 years old with active or convalescent COVID-19.

V usage is TRBV27 and J usage is TRBJ2-3; a weak D match, TRBD2 (6 bases). This CDR3 has 14 amino acids. V was shortened by 2 bases and J by 3 bases, with 9 bases between the two germline ends. Germline V gives CDR1 MNHEY, CDR2 SMNVEV (reference sequence). The CDR3 sequence: CASSLSGYTDTQYF. The DNA for the CDR3 is TGTGCCAGCAGTTTAAGCGGGTATACAGATACGCAGTATTTT.

The chain couples TRBV18 to TRBJ2-5; tentatively, D is TRBD1 (7 bases). CDR1 is KGHSH, CDR2 LQKENI, per germline. The CDR3 contains 15 residues. V lost 3 bases to trimming and J lost 1 base, with 12 bases between them. The CDR3 here is CASSPLQGGQETQYF. In DNA form, the CDR3 reads TGTGCCAGCTCACCTCTTCAGGGGGGCCAAGAGACCCAGTACTTC.

Points on this clone: Other DNA sequences in this specimen translate into the identical CDR3. The genes are TRBV7-8 and TRBJ2-2, with D perhaps matching TRBD1 (5 bases). Germline V lookup: CDR1 SGHVS, CDR2 FQNEAQ. The V and J ends lost 5 bases and 1 base respectively, with 11 bases between them. The CDR3 sequence is 15 residues long. CDR3 bases: TGTGCCAGCAGCCTAAGAACAGGGAACACCGGGGAGCTGTTTTTT. This codes for CASSLRTGNTGELFF.

The chain carries TRBV7-2 and TRBJ2-1, with 11 bases lining up with TRBD2. V lost 6 bases and J lost 4; bases outside the gene matches: 5. Germline V gene data show CDR1 as SGHTA and CDR2 as FQGNSA. This CDR3 spans 15 amino acids. The CDR3 spells CASSRTSGQYNEQFF. The DNA for the CDR3 is TGTGCCAGCAGTCGGACTAGCGGGCAGTACAATGAGCAGTTCTTC.

The CDR3 sequence: CASSPTSGGHNEQFF. CDR3 DNA sequence: TGCGCCAGCAGCCCCACTAGCGGGGGCCACAATGAGCAGTTCTTC. The chain combines TRBV10-2 with TRBJ2-1, with 11 bases lining up with TRBD2. J lost 5 bases, V lost 6 bases, and 6 bases had no gene match. Germline V CDR1 and CDR2: WSHSY, SAAADI. CDR3 length: 15 residues.

This clone turned up a few times. This chain joins TRBV9 and TRBJ2-3; D possibly corresponds to TRBD1 (6 bases). This CDR3 is built from 15 residues. Deletions cut 2 bases from V and 3 bases from J, with 13 bases between. CDR1 is SGDLS, CDR2 YYNGEE, per germline. The CDR3 DNA is TGTGCCAGCAGCGTGGCGGACAGATCAACAGATACGCAGTATTTT. This translates into CASSVADRSTDTQYF.

V gene TRBV5-1 combines with J gene TRBJ1-3, with D perhaps matching TRBD1 (6 bases). V was pared by 4 bases and J by 5 bases, with 16 bases between. Per the germline V gene, CDR1 is SGHRS and CDR2 is YFSETQ. This CDR3 has 15 amino acids. The CDR3 here is CASSLTPGQRNTIYF. The CDR3, as DNA: TGCGCCAGCAGCCTAACACCAGGACAGAGAAACACCATATATTTT.

The chain is built from TRBV5-1 and TRBJ1-1, with 7 bases lining up with TRBD1. The CDR3 consists of 15 residues. V shed 4 bases, J shed 1 base, and the junction held 7 bases outside the gene matches. Germline assignment: CDR1 SGHRS and CDR2 YFSETQ. The CDR3 DNA sequence: TGCGCCAGCAGCATAACCGGGACAGAGAACACTGAAGCTTTCTTT. Its protein product is CASSITGTENTEAFF.

V usage is TRBV7-9 and J usage is TRBJ2-2; D is unresolved. V lost 1 base and J 1 base, leaving 4 bases between the germline ends. In germline, CDR1 is SEHNR, CDR2 FQNEAQ (reference sequence). CDR3 length: 14 amino acids. The CDR3 protein is CASSLVVNTGELFF. CDR3 nucleotide sequence: TGTGCCAGCAGCTTAGTAGTGAACACCGGGGAGCTGTTTTTT.

V gene TRBV18 combines with J gene TRBJ1-3; D unclear. The CDR3 has 15 residues. Germline-derived CDR1 and CDR2 are KGHSH and LQKENI. Trimming shortened V by 2 bases and J by 0 bases, and 8 bases separated the two germline ends. The CDR3 DNA follows: TGTGCCAGCTCACCAGTACAGAGCTCTGGAAACACCATATATTTT. It is translated as CASSPVQSSGNTIYF.

This clone was seen just once. The gene calls are TRBV9 and TRBJ2-2, with 9 bases matching TRBD2. Germline loops: CDR1 SGDLS, CDR2 YYNGEE. The ends lost 2 bases at V and 5 bases at J; junction bases unmatched: 10. This CDR3 is built from 17 residues. The DNA for the CDR3 is TGTGCCAGCAGCGTCGCCCCGGCGGGAGGGTCTACCGGGGAGCTGTTTTTT. This gives the protein CASSVAPAGGSTGELFF.

V usage is TRBV5-1 and J usage is TRBJ1-2; 10 bases align to TRBD1. Unmatched junction bases numbered 21, after V lost 1 base and J lost 6 bases. The CDR3 loop spans 20 amino acids. From germline, CDR1 is SGHRS and CDR2 YFSETQ. The CDR3: CASSLWLSRQGAPSQNGYTF. The CDR3 region has the DNA TGCGCCAGCAGCTTGTGGTTGTCCCGACAGGGGGCGCCGAGTCAGAATGGCTACACCTTC.

This chain links TRBV2 with TRBJ2-2; D unresolved. Deletions cut 9 bases from V and 2 bases from J, with 10 bases between. Germline CDR1 reads SNHLY; CDR2 reads FYNNEI. This CDR3 is 13 amino acids long. CDR3 protein: CASLPDNTGELFF. CDR3 DNA: TGTGCCAGTCTCCCAGATAACACCGGGGAGCTGTTTTTT.

This chain links TRBV7-8 with TRBJ2-1; D unresolved. The CDR3 length is 12 residues. Germline loops: CDR1 SGHVS, CDR2 FQNEAQ. The V and J ends lost 4 bases and 8 bases respectively, with 9 bases between them. CDR3 amino acids: CASSSFEHEQFF. CDR3 DNA sequence: TGTGCCAGCAGCTCTTTCGAGCATGAGCAGTTCTTC. Based on the CDR3 plus reference TRBV7-8 and TRBJ2-1, the full variable domain is GAGVSQSPRYKVAKRGQDVALRCDPISGHVSLFWYQQALGQGPEFLTYFQNEAQLDKSGLPSDRFFAERPEGSVSTLKIQRTQQEDSAVYLCASSSFEHEQFFGPGTRLTVL.

V and J are TRBV2 and TRBJ1-5; D may be TRBD1 (6 bases). The CDR3 has 14 residues. Germline V gene data show CDR1 as SNHLY and CDR2 as FYNNEI. Trimming removed 5 bases at V and 0 bases at J, with 8 bases between. The CDR3 spells CASSLQGSNQPQHF. The CDR3 region has the DNA TGTGCCAGCAGTTTACAGGGTAGCAATCAGCCCCAGCATTTT.

The V gene is TRBV24-1, the J gene TRBJ2-3, with 10 bases lining up with TRBD2. V dropped 10 bases and J dropped 3; count of bases not matched to a gene: 3. The germline V gene has CDR1 KGHDR and CDR2 SFDVKD. The CDR3 is made up of 13 amino acids. CDR3 loop: CATAAGGTDTQYF. CDR3 sequence (DNA): TGTGCCACAGCAGCGGGGGGGACAGATACGCAGTATTTT.

CDR3 protein: CASIGTVMNTEAFF. CDR3 bases: TGTGCCAGCATCGGGACAGTCATGAACACTGAAGCTTTCTTT. The chain recombines TRBV7-9 with TRBJ1-1, with 7 bases fitting TRBD1. With 7 bases clipped from V and 0 bases from J, the junction kept 5 bases outside the gene matches. The CDR3 totals 14 residues. Germline-derived CDR1 and CDR2 are SEHNR and FQNEAQ (reference sequence).

This clone was seen only a few times. The V and J genes are TRBV24-1 and TRBJ2-2; no reliable D call. The CDR3 has 15 residues. The V and J ends lost 4 bases and 6 bases respectively, with 14 bases between them. Germline CDR1 reads KGHDR; CDR2 reads SFDVKD. CDR3 sequence: CATSDPLDTPGELFF. The DNA for the CDR3 is TGTGCCACCAGTGACCCCCTCGACACCCCCGGGGAGCTGTTTTTT.

The V and J genes are TRBV19 and TRBJ1-5, with TRBD1 as a possible D gene (5 bases). Per the germline V gene, CDR1 is LNHDA and CDR2 is SQIVND (reference sequence). This CDR3 region has 16 residues. Trimming shortened V by 4 bases and J by 3 bases, and 16 bases separated the two germline ends. CDR3 in amino acids: CASSSNAGMINQPQHF. For the CDR3, the DNA is TGTGCCAGTAGTAGTAACGCAGGGATGATCAATCAGCCCCAGCATTTT.

This rearrangement joins TRBV2 to TRBJ2-1; a possible D gene is TRBD1 (6 bases). The CDR3 is made up of 15 amino acids. Per the germline V gene, CDR1 is SNHLY and CDR2 is FYNNEI. The V end lost 6 bases, the J end lost 5 bases, and 17 bases lay between the germline ends. The chain's CDR3 is CASRVQGLVNNEQFF. DNA for the CDR3: TGTGCCAGCAGGGTACAGGGATTAGTTAACAATGAGCAGTTCTTC.